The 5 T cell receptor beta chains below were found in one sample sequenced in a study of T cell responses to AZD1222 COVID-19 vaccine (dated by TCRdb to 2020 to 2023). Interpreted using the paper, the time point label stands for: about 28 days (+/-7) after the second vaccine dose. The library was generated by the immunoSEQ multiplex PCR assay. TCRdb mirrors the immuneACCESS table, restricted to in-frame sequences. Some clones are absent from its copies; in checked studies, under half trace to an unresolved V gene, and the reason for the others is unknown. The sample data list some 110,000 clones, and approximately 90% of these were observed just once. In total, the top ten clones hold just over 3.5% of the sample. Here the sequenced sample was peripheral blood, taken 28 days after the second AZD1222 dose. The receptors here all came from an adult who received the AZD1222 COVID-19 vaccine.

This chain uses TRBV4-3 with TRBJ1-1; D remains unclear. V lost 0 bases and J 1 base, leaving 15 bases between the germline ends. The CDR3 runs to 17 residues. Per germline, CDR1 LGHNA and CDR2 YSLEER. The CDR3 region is CASSQDLTEGGNTEAFF. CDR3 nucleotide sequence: TGCGCCAGCAGCCAAGATCTAACCGAGGGCGGGAACACTGAAGCTTTCTTT.

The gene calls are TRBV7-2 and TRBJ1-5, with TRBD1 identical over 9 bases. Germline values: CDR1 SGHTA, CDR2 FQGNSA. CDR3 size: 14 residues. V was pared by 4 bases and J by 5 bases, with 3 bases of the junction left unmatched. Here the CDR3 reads CASSSDRGYQPQHF. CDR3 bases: TGTGCCAGCAGCTCAGACAGGGGGTATCAGCCCCAGCATTTT.

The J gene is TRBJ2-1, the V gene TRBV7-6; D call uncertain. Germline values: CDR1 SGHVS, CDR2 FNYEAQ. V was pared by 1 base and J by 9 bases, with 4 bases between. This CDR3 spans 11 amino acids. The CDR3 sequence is CASSLGVEQFF. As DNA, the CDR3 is TGTGCCAGCAGCTTAGGCGTTGAGCAGTTCTTC.

The CDR3 loop reads CASSQDPHSGETQYF. The CDR3 DNA reads as TGTGCCAGCAGCCAAGATCCCCATAGCGGAGAGACCCAGTACTTC. The chain employs TRBV3-1 (or the pseudogene TRBV3-2) and TRBJ2-5; D perhaps matches TRBD2 (6 bases). CDR3 length equals 15 residues. Trimming left V 0 bases short and J 4 bases short, with 12 bases between. Germline V gene lookup returns CDR1 LGHDT and CDR2 YNNKEL (reference sequence).

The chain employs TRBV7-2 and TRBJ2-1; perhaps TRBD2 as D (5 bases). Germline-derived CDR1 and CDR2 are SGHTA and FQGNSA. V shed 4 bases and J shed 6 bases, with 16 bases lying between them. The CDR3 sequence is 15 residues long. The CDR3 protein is CASSSDSRSGNEQFF. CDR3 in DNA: TGTGCCAGCAGCTCGGACTCCAGGTCTGGCAATGAGCAGTTCTTC.